This T cell receptor beta chain was found in a study of OX40 agonist ivuxolimab in advanced cancers. Looking at the study overall: Patients took ivuxolimab, an agonistic anti-OX40 (CD134) antibody. Ivuxolimab doses were 0.01, 0.1, 0.3, 1.5, 3 or 10 mg/kg every 2 weeks. Three partial responders included one hepatocellular carcinoma patient and two cutaneous melanoma patients.

Produced via immunoSEQ multiplex PCR; TCRdb's table is partial and in-frame only. The table has 35,000 to 50,000 clones, roughly 88% seen once. Sampling of blood occurred at baseline, cycle 4 day 1, and cycle 7 day 1. CDR3 length equals 12 residues. Germline V CDR1 and CDR2: SGHAT, FQNNGV. Trimming took 4 bases from V and 6 from J; bases not matched to a gene: 3. The input for sequencing was CD4+ or CD8+ T cells sorted from blood, taken in a trial of the OX40 agonist ivuxolimab. The chain combines TRBV11-2 with TRBJ2-7; 7 bases fit TRBD1. This sequence was found in an adult with an advanced solid tumor such as melanoma, head and neck, liver or kidney cancer. The CDR3 bases are TGTGCCAGCAGCTACCCAGGGGGCGAGCAGTACTTC. Its protein is CASSYPGGEQYF.